Presented here are 11 T cell receptor beta chains from one specimen sequenced in a study of blood T cell repertoires in COVID-19. TCRdb's copy holds only in-frame clones and misses some; the assay was immunoSEQ multiplex PCR. The sample lists 150,000 to 200,000 clones; almost 80% were seen once. Specimen: PBMCs or T cells enriched from blood (not recorded which). The receptors were gathered from a woman in her 50s who had recovered from COVID-19.

The chain joins TRBV6-5 to TRBJ2-1, with 8 bases matching TRBD1. V dropped 6 bases and J dropped 4; count of bases not matched to a gene: 5. The CDR3 is made up of 14 amino acids. From germline, CDR1 is MNHEY and CDR2 SVGAGI. CDR3 DNA sequence: TGTGCCAGCAGGTCCGGGACAGGTTACAATGAGCAGTTCTTC. This encodes CASRSGTGYNEQFF.

The chain uses TRBV9 and TRBJ2-1; no clear D. The CDR3 totals 13 residues. The germline V gene has CDR1 SGDLS and CDR2 YYNGEE. V was shortened by 3 bases and J by 8 bases, with 12 bases between the two germline ends. The chain's CDR3 is CASSGAQPDEQFF. CDR3 DNA sequence: TGTGCCAGCAGCGGGGCCCAACCGGATGAGCAGTTCTTC. The full variable domain, in which reference TRBV9 and TRBJ2-1 provide the parts outside the CDR3, is DSGVTQTPKHLITATGQRVTLRCSPRSGDLSVYWYQQSLDQGLQFLIQYYNGEERAKGNILERFSAQQFPDLHSELNLSSLELGDSALYFCASSGAQPDEQFFGPGTRLTVL.

This chain joins TRBV2 and TRBJ2-1; 8 bases agree with TRBD2. The CDR3 contains 18 residues. Trimming removed 2 bases from V and 2 bases from J; junction bases left unmatched: 11. Per germline, CDR1 SNHLY and CDR2 FYNNEI. The CDR3 nucleotides are TGTGCCAGCAGTGAAAGGCGGGAGGCGTGGGGCCCCTACAATGAGCAGTTCTTC. Translated: CASSERREAWGPYNEQFF.

V and J are TRBV2 and TRBJ2-2; tentative D call: TRBD2 (5 bases). Germline CDR1 reads SNHLY; CDR2 reads FYNNEI. Trimming removed 8 bases from V and 3 bases from J, with 7 bases in between. The CDR3 length is 12 residues. The DNA of the CDR3 is TGTGCCAGCGCGCGGGACACCGGGGAGCTGTTTTTT. Encoded protein: CASARDTGELFF.

The rearrangement links TRBV4-1 to TRBJ2-2; D possibly corresponds to TRBD2 (6 bases). Trimming took off 0 bases at V and 5 bases at J, with 10 bases between the two ends. In germline, CDR1 is MGHRA, CDR2 YSYEKL. The CDR3 is 15 amino acids. CDR3 amino acids: CASSQETGVTGELFF. The CDR3 DNA follows: TGCGCCAGCAGCCAAGAGACGGGAGTTACCGGGGAGCTGTTTTTT.

The chain carries TRBV9 and TRBJ1-1, with unresolved D. The CDR3 has 13 residues. CDR1 SGDLS and CDR2 YYNGEE come from the germline V gene. Deletions cut 0 bases from V and 4 bases from J, with 7 bases between. Here the CDR3 reads CASSVGTSTEAFF. The CDR3 nucleotides read TGTGCCAGCAGCGTAGGAACAAGCACTGAAGCTTTCTTT. Using reference TRBV9 and TRBJ1-1 for the parts outside the CDR3, the full variable domain is DSGVTQTPKHLITATGQRVTLRCSPRSGDLSVYWYQQSLDQGLQFLIQYYNGEERAKGNILERFSAQQFPDLHSELNLSSLELGDSALYFCASSVGTSTEAFFGQGTRLTVV.

The V call is TRBV4-1, the J call TRBJ2-3; TRBD1 matches at 8 bases. CDR3 length: 18 amino acids. Germline V gives CDR1 MGHRA, CDR2 YSYEKL. The junction had 9 bases not matched to a gene; V was cut back by 0 bases and J by 1 base. Written as DNA, the CDR3 is TGCGCCAGCAGCCAAGACCCCCCCGCGGGACAGGGCACAGATACGCAGTATTTT. Its translation: CASSQDPPAGQGTDTQYF.

This clone was seen a handful of times. The V call is TRBV19, the J call TRBJ2-1; D call uncertain. V lost 2 bases and J 5 bases, leaving 7 bases between the germline ends. Per germline, CDR1 LNHDA and CDR2 SQIVND (reference sequence). CDR3 length: 13 residues. Here the CDR3 reads CASSIKPDNEQFF. The CDR3 nucleotides are TGTGCCAGTAGTATAAAGCCGGACAATGAGCAGTTCTTC.

The V call is TRBV7-8, the J call TRBJ1-6; D is undetermined. The germline gives CDR1 SGHVS, CDR2 FQNEAQ. Trimming left V 5 bases short and J 1 base short, with 9 bases between. This CDR3 contains 15 residues. The CDR3, as DNA: TGTGCCAGCAGCCCGGCGGGATCCTATAATTCACCCCTCCACTTT. Amino acid sequence: CASSPAGSYNSPLHF.

J is TRBJ2-3 and V is TRBV10-3, with D maybe TRBD2 (6 bases). The germline CDR1 and CDR2 sequences are ENHRY and SYGVKD. V was pared by 10 bases and J by 2 bases, with 16 bases between. The CDR3 consists of 14 residues. CDR3 sequence: CATVNLANTDTQYF. In DNA form, the CDR3 reads TGTGCCACCGTAAATCTAGCGAACACAGATACGCAGTATTTT.

This rearrangement joins TRBV5-1 to TRBJ1-1; D may be TRBD1 (6 bases). The CDR3 has 14 residues. V lost 5 bases, J lost 6 bases, and 17 bases lay in between. Germline lookup yields CDR1 SGHRS and CDR2 YFSETQ. In DNA, the CDR3 is TGCGCCAGCAGTCCTATGGGTGGGGGCTCTGAAGCTTTCTTT. Amino acid sequence: CASSPMGGGSEAFF.